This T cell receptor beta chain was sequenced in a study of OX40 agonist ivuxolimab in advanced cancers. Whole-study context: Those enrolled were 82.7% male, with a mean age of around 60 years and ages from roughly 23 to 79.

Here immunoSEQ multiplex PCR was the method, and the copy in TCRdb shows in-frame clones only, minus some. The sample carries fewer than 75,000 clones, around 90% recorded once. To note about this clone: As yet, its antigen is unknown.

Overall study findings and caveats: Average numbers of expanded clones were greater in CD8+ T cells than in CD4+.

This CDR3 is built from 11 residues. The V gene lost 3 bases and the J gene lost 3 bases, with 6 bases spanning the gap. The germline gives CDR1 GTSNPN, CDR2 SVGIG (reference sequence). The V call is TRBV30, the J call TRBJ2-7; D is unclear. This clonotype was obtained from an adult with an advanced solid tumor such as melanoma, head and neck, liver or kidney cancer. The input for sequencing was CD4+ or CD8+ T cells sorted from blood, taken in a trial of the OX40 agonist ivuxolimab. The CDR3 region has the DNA TGTGCCTGGAGCCTTCGCTACGAGCAGTACTTC. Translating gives CAWSLRYEQYF.